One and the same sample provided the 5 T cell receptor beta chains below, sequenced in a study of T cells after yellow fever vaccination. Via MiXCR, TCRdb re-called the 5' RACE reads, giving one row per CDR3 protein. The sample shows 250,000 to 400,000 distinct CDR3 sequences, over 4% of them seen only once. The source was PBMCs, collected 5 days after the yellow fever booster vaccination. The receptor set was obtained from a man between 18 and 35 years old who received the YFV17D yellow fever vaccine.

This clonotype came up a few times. The CDR3: CASRLRDRGSDTEAFF. For the CDR3, the DNA is TGTGCCAGCAGGCTCCGGGACAGGGGATCTGACACTGAAGCTTTCTTT. The rearrangement links TRBV6-5 to TRBJ1-1; 10 bases are a match to TRBD1. Germline-derived CDR1 and CDR2 are MNHEY and SVGAGI. The CDR3 consists of 16 residues. V was pared by 6 bases and J by 3 bases, with 10 bases of the junction left unmatched.

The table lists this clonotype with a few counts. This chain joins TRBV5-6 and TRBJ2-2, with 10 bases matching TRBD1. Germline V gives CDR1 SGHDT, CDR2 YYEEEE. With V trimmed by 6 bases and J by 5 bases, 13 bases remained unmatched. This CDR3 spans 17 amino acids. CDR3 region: CASNRLGTGVRTGELFF. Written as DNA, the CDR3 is TGTGCCAGCAACAGGCTAGGGACAGGGGTTAGGACCGGGGAGCTGTTTTTT.

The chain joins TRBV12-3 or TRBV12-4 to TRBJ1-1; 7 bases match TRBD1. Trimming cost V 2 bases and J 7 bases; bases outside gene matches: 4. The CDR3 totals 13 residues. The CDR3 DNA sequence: TGTGCCAGCAGTTTAAGGGGGCGGGGTGAAGCTTTCTTT. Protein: CASSLRGRGEAFF.

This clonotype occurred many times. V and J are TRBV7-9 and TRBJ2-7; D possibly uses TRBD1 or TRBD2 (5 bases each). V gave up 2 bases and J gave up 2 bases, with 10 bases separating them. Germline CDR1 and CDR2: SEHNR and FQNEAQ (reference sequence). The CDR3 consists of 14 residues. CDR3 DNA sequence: TGTGCCAGCAGCTTAACGCAGGGACCCTACGAGCAGTACTTC. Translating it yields CASSLTQGPYEQYF. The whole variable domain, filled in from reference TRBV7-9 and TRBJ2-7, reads DTGVSQNPRHKITKRGQNVTFRCDPISEHNRLYWYRQTLGQGPEFLTYFQNEAQLEKSRLLSDRFSAERPKGSFSTLEIQRTEQGDSAMYLCASSLTQGPYEQYFGPGTRLTVT.

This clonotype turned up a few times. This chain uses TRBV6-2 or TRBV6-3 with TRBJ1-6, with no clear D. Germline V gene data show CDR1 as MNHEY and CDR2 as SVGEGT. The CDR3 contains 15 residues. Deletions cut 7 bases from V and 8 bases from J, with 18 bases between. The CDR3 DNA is TGTGCCAGCAAGTTCGGAGGAGTAAACTATTCACCCCTCCACTTT. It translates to CASKFGGVNYSPLHF.